This T cell receptor (beta chain) was recorded in a study of cytomegalovirus exposure and HLA in healthy donors. Study outcomes and limitations: There were fewer than 200 TCR beta chains listed as cytomegalovirus-associated. Later analysis suggested most CMV-associated TCR beta chains were HLA-restricted.

Note on this clone: Its antigen is as yet unknown.

The PCR used 60 Vbeta and 13 Jbeta primers. Using immunoSEQ multiplex PCR, the repertoire was profiled, and TCRdb retains in-frame clones only, with some absent. The sample carries about 77,000 clones, over 65% recorded once. The CDR3 has 14 residues. The germline V gene encodes CDR1 SGDLS and CDR2 YYNGEE. The V and J ends lost 0 bases and 1 base respectively, with 7 bases between them. The sequenced sample was PBMCs. The genes are TRBV9 and TRBJ1-2; tentative D call: TRBD1 (5 bases). The TCR originated in a man aged 40-50 years in good health and CMV-seronegative. As DNA, the CDR3 is TGTGCCAGCAGCGTAGGGACAAGTAACTATGGCTACACCTTC. This gives the protein CASSVGTSNYGYTF.